This T cell receptor beta chain derives from a study of blood T cell repertoires in COVID-19. Looking at the study overall: The analysed material was cDNA or gDNA that came from T cells, B-cell-depleted T cells, or PBMCs.

The table came from immunoSEQ multiplex PCR; TCRdb's copy has only in-frame clones and leaves some out. Of tens of thousands of clones in the sample, 80% to 90% are singletons; the top ten hold about 1.5%. The CDR3 spans 14 residues. CDR1 and CDR2 (germline): LNHDA, SQIVND (reference sequence). The V gene lost 3 bases and the J gene lost 7 bases, with 13 bases spanning the gap. The V gene is TRBV19, the J gene TRBJ2-1; possible D gene TRBD2, 5 bases. The sequence came from an older woman with acute or convalescent COVID-19. The sequencing input was peripheral blood. The CDR3 nucleotides read TGTGCCAGTAGTATGCTAAGTCGGGGAAATGAGCAGTTCTTC. Translation: CASSMLSRGNEQFF.